Following are 10 T cell receptor beta chains from one sample sequenced in a study of CD8 T cells in ankylosing spondylitis. TCRdb re-called the 5' RACE reads with MiXCR, one entry per CDR3 protein. Of 250,000 to 350,000 distinct CDR3 sequences detected, 20% appear once; the ten largest clones hold less than 9.5%. Material for sequencing was blood, either unsorted or a sorted T cell fraction (not recorded which). The source is a male donor with ankylosing spondylitis or in good health (not recorded which).

The genes are TRBV5-1 and TRBJ2-2; D gene ambiguous. Germline V gene lookup returns CDR1 SGHRS and CDR2 YFSETQ. V was cut by 3 bases and J by 4 bases, with 7 bases left in between. CDR3 length equals 13 residues. The CDR3 sequence: CASSSDFTGELFF. In nucleotides, the CDR3 is TGCGCCAGCAGCTCTGACTTCACCGGGGAGCTGTTTTTT.

Concerning this clonotype: This may arise from a read error, as a much more abundant clone is one base away. The chain combines TRBV29-1 with TRBJ2-1; possibly TRBD1 for D (6 bases). Trimming cost V 8 bases and J 4 bases, with 15 bases left between them. The CDR3 length is 13 residues. Germline CDR1 SQVTM, CDR2 ANQGSEA. The CDR3 coding sequence is TGCAGCTCCGTGGACAGACGATACAATGAGCAGTTCTTC. Translated: CSSVDRRYNEQFF.

This chain connects TRBV6-1 to TRBJ2-1; TRBD2 aligns across 9 bases. This CDR3 contains 16 residues. In germline, CDR1 is MNHNS, CDR2 SASEGT. J was trimmed by 0 bases and V by 6 bases; bases with no gene match: 6. CDR3 amino acids: CASRTSGPSSYNEQFF. Written as DNA, the CDR3 is TGTGCCAGCAGGACTAGCGGCCCAAGCTCCTACAATGAGCAGTTCTTC.

V is TRBV5-1 and J is TRBJ2-3; the D gene is possibly TRBD1 (6 bases). CDR1 is SGHRS and CDR2 is YFSETQ in the germline V gene. Trimming stripped 4 bases from V and 0 bases from J, with 9 bases between. This CDR3 has 14 amino acids. CDR3 DNA sequence: TGCGCCAGCAGCAACACAGGGAGCACAGATACGCAGTATTTT. Protein product: CASSNTGSTDTQYF.

The rearrangement uses TRBV29-1 and TRBJ2-1; no reliable D call. The CDR3 is made up of 10 amino acids. Between the trimmed V and J ends, which lost 7 bases and 12 bases, there was a span of 13 bases. Looked up from germline, CDR1 is SQVTM and CDR2 is ANQGSEA. DNA for the CDR3: TGCAGCGGGGGTACCGCAAGGCAGTTCTTC. It yields the protein CSGGTARQFF.

This clonotype was observed at least ten times. V gene TRBV10-3 combines with J gene TRBJ2-1; tentatively, D is TRBD1 (6 bases). The CDR3 totals 13 residues. V lost 11 bases and J lost 0, with 11 bases in between. CDR1 ENHRY and CDR2 SYGVKD come from the germline V gene. The CDR3 region has the DNA TGTGCCTCACAGGGTAGCTCCTACAATGAGCAGTTCTTC. It encodes CASQGSSYNEQFF.

This clonotype was observed a few times. The chain recombines TRBV5-1 with TRBJ2-1; 9 bases match TRBD2. J was trimmed by 2 bases and V by 1 base; bases with no gene match: 1. The CDR3 spans 15 residues. Germline CDR1 and CDR2: SGHRS and YFSETQ. This CDR3 reads CASSLSSGTYNEQFF. CDR3 sequence (DNA): TGCGCCAGCAGCTTGTCTAGCGGGACCTACAATGAGCAGTTCTTC.

This clonotype has just a few counts. The V and J genes are TRBV28 and TRBJ1-1; D not certain. The V and J ends lost 7 bases and 5 bases respectively, with 14 bases between them. Germline values: CDR1 MDHEN, CDR2 SYDVKM. This CDR3 has 13 residues. The CDR3 sequence: CASKEGGRTEAFF. CDR3 coding DNA: TGTGCCAGCAAAGAAGGAGGGAGGACTGAAGCTTTCTTT.

The sample holds a few counts of this clonotype. At one of its ends the junction is not consistent with the germline gene, which may arise from a read error. This chain uses TRBV3-1 with TRBJ1-1; possibly TRBD1 for D (6 bases). CDR3 length: 12 amino acids. Germline lookup yields CDR1 LGHDT and CDR2 YNNKEL (reference sequence). CDR3 loop: CASSRWDTEAFF. As DNA, the CDR3 is TGTGCCAGCAGCCGGTGGGACACAGAAGCTTTCTTT. The variable domain in full, completed from reference TRBV3-1 and TRBJ1-1, reads DTAVSQTPKYLVTQMGNDKSIKCEQNLGHDTMYWYKQDSKKFLKIMFSYNNKELIINETVPNRFSPKSPDKAHLNLHINSLELGDSAVYFCASSRWDTEAFFGQGTRLTVV.

The chain links TRBV20-1 to TRBJ1-5; a possible D gene is TRBD1 (6 bases). V was shortened by 4 bases and J by 9 bases, with 16 bases between the two germline ends. From germline, CDR1 is DFQATT and CDR2 SNEGSKA (reference sequence). CDR3 length: 13 amino acids. The CDR3 loop reads CSATGTQGRPQHF. The CDR3 nucleotides are TGCAGTGCTACCGGGACACAGGGTAGGCCCCAGCATTTT.